The clone carrying this T cell receptor beta chain was detected once. No antigen is known for it. V was clipped by 0 bases and J by 3 bases; unmatched bases: 7. This CDR3 has 16 residues. The germline CDR1 and CDR2 sequences are SGDLS and YYNGEE. These data originate in a study of identical twins. Regarding the study as a whole: In zero-insertion analyses, partial confounding could arise from invariant MAIT and iNKT cells. Where beta out-of-frame sequences were concerned, excess twin sharing was weaker. In cord blood, abundant beta clonotypes had fewer insertions; memory showed no trend.

TCRdb redid the calling of the 5' RACE reads with MiXCR, one entry per CDR3 protein. The table includes hundreds of thousands of distinct CDR3 sequences, 8.6% detected once. The same sample was also studied in work on yellow fever vaccine responses in identical twins.

The receptor comes from a woman aged 18-29 years in good health. This chain joins TRBV9 and TRBJ1-1, with 8 bases that match TRBD1. The source material was PBMCs. DNA of the CDR3: TGTGCCAGCAGCGTAGGGACAGGGCCCTCCTACACTGAAGCTTTCTTT. It translates to CASSVGTGPSYTEAFF.